The clone carrying this T cell receptor beta chain has a single count. Its antigen is as yet unknown. The sample is drawn from a study of glioma-infiltrating T cells after dendritic cell vaccination. Study at large: Dendritic cell vaccination trial patients had either newly diagnosed or recurrent glioblastoma.

Time point specified: after dendritic cell vaccination, including at tumor progression/relapse. PBMC were collected before vaccination, two weeks after the third vaccination, and at progression. This CDR3 has 15 amino acids. V was pared by 3 bases and J by 6 bases, with 6 bases of the junction left unmatched. Germline lookup yields CDR1 SGHRS and CDR2 YFSETQ. Study outcomes and limitations: Patients with more pretreatment TILs had longer time to progression and survival.

The PCR used 60 V beta and 13 J beta primers. Repertoires were generated with immunoSEQ multiplex PCR, while TCRdb's copy carries only in-frame clones and drops some. The data hold approximately 99,000 clones, with around 80% observed a single time. The chain carries TRBV5-1 and TRBJ2-1, with TRBD2 matching over 10 bases. The sample consisted of blood, taken after dendritic cell vaccination. This clonotype originated in a human donor with glioblastoma. The CDR3 DNA follows: TGCGCCAGCAGCTCTCTAGCGGGGGCTGCCAATGAGCAGTTCTTC. This sequence encodes CASSSLAGAANEQFF.